The 15 T cell receptor beta chains below were found in one sample sequenced in a study of tumor-infiltrating lymphocytes in primary liver carcinoma. A constant-region primer served to make TCR beta cDNA from roughly 540 ng total RNA. The TCR beta library was amplified through three nested multiplex PCR rounds in a modified ARM-PCR procedure. Primers for the first two PCR rounds were TRBV1-TRBV30 forward primers and a C-beta reverse primer (around 10 cycles per round). TCRdb fed the multiplex PCR reads into MiXCR, producing one record per CDR3 protein. The table includes some 110,000 distinct CDR3 sequences, around 60% detected once. Scientists recovered RNA and DNA together from about 21-30 mg of unsorted bulk tissue. Sequenced material: liver tumor tissue from sampling region 3. Specified subset: tumor region T3, left-lateral pole. All receptors derive from a woman in her sixties with primary liver carcinoma and hepatitis B virus infection.

This clonotype was seen at least ten times. The V and J genes are TRBV6-1 and TRBJ1-2, with no clear D. The length of the CDR3 is 13 residues. Germline lookup yields CDR1 MNHNS and CDR2 SASEGT. V gave up 1 base and J gave up 8 bases, with 11 bases separating them. The CDR3 protein is CASSEVNSPGYTF. DNA for the CDR3: TGTGCCAGCAGTGAAGTAAATAGCCCCGGCTACACCTTC.

On this clonotype: The conserved phenylalanine or tryptophan normally closing the CDR3 is absent here, so this likely arose from a read error. The DNA is omitted, as the CDR3 cannot be located on it reliably, and the CDR3 follows TCRdb's listing. The V and J genes are TRBV11-2 and TRBJ2-7; TRBD2, the D gene given by the table, was not confirmed from the DNA. The germline V gene has CDR1 SGHAT and CDR2 FQNNGV. The CDR3 has 11 residues if both end residues are counted. The CDR3: CASSSVSSLEY.

This clonotype was counted only a few times. This may come from a read error, since a much larger clone is one base off. The chain links TRBV5-4 to TRBJ2-7; tentatively, D is TRBD1 (6 bases). Germline values: CDR1 SGHNT, CDR2 YYREEE (reference sequence). The CDR3 is 15 residues long. CDR3 DNA sequence: TGTACCAGCGGACAGAGAGGGGTTCTCTCCTACGAGCAGTACTTC. Amino acid sequence: CTSGQRGVLSYEQYF.

This chain uses TRBV12-3 or TRBV12-4 with TRBJ1-5; D unresolved. This CDR3 comprises 12 residues. Trimming removed 6 bases from V and 6 bases from J, with 9 bases in between. CDR3 amino acids: CASRNGIQPQHF. The CDR3 DNA follows: TGTGCCAGCAGAAATGGCATTCAGCCCCAGCATTTT.

This clonotype was counted a single time. At one of its ends the junction is not consistent with the germline gene, which may arise from a read error. The genes are TRBV11-2 and TRBJ1-1; 9 nucleotides agree with TRBD1. From germline, CDR1 is SGHAT and CDR2 FQNNGV. The length of the CDR3 is 14 residues. The CDR3 DNA sequence: TGTGCCAGCAGCTTAGCACAGGGGGCCATTGAAGTTTTCTTT. Translating gives CASSLAQGAIEVFF.

The sample holds many counts of this clonotype. V gene TRBV11-3 combines with J gene TRBJ2-3, with D possibly being TRBD2 (6 bases). The germline V gene has CDR1 SGHNT and CDR2 YENEEA. V was cut by 3 bases and J by 2 bases, with 18 bases left in between. The CDR3 spans 17 residues. Written as DNA, the CDR3 is TGTGCCAGCAGCTTCGGACTCGGTAGCGGCCTCACAGATACGCAGTATTTT. Translating gives CASSFGLGSGLTDTQYF.

Concerning this clonotype itself: Compared with germline, one end of the junction differs, possibly owing to a read error. The chain employs TRBV11-2 and TRBJ1-6; D unresolved. Germline V CDR1 and CDR2: SGHAT, FQNNGV. The length of the CDR3 is 13 residues. The CDR3: CVSGFVVNSPLHF. As DNA, the CDR3 is TGTGTCAGCGGCTTTGTAGTGAATTCACCCCTCCACTTT.

This clonotype has at least ten counts. The chain is built from TRBV12-3 or TRBV12-4 and TRBJ1-4; 8 bases agree with TRBD1. The CDR3 has 14 amino acids. Trimming took 3 bases from V and 10 from J; bases not matched to a gene: 7. The CDR3 nucleotides are TGTGCCAGCAGTTTCGGGACAGGACCGGGAAAACTGTTTTTT. Translated: CASSFGTGPGKLFF.

Comments on this clonotype: This may arise from a read error, as a much more abundant clone is one base away. The chain employs TRBV12-3 or TRBV12-4 and TRBJ2-7; 8 nucleotides line up with TRBD1. This CDR3 comprises 13 residues. CDR3 sequence: CACSLDRVYEQYF. Here the CDR3 DNA reads TGTGCCTGCAGTTTGGACAGGGTCTACGAGCAGTACTTC.

Concerning this clonotype itself: A read error is possible here, since a much larger clone lies one base away. The chain joins TRBV10-1 to TRBJ2-1, with D maybe TRBD2 (5 bases). This CDR3 region has 13 residues. Germline CDR1 WNHNN, CDR2 SYGVQD (reference sequence). The V and J ends lost 8 bases and 10 bases respectively, with 18 bases between them. CDR3 amino acids: CASGGPGPGEQFF. Written as DNA, the CDR3 is TGCGCCAGCGGCGGTCCGGGTCCGGGGGAGCAGTTCTTC.

Concerning this clonotype: This may be a read error: a much more frequent sequence differs by one nucleotide. This rearrangement joins TRBV12-3 or TRBV12-4 to TRBJ2-1, with D possibly being TRBD2 (6 bases). The CDR3 extends over 14 amino acids. DNA for the CDR3: TGTGGCAGCAGAGGTAGCGGAGTCTACAATGAGCAGTTCTTC. As protein: CGSRGSGVYNEQFF.

For this clonotype: Mismatch with germline at one junction end may stem from a read error. V usage is TRBV29-1 and J usage is TRBJ2-4, with D tentatively TRBD2 (6 bases). Germline V gene lookup returns CDR1 SQVTM and CDR2 ANQGSEA. The CDR3 is made up of 14 amino acids. This CDR3 reads CGVLTKGSGDIQYF. CDR3 DNA sequence: TGCGGCGTCTTGACTAAGGGGTCGGGGGACATTCAGTACTTC.

Comments on this clonotype: The conserved phenylalanine or tryptophan normally closing the CDR3 is absent here, so this likely arose from a read error. The CDR3 protein is CASCLEITYDEQFV. The CDR3 DNA is TGTGCCAGCTGCTTAGAGATTACCTACGATGAGCAGTTCGTC. This chain joins TRBV11-2 and TRBJ2-1, with D uncertain. The CDR3 has 14 amino acids. Germline CDR1 reads SGHAT; CDR2 reads FQNNGV.

As regards this clonotype: One end of the junction fails to match germline, which may point to a read error. V usage is TRBV6-2 or TRBV6-3 and J usage is TRBJ2-2, with D perhaps TRBD1 (6 bases). CDR3 length: 17 amino acids. The germline CDR1 and CDR2 sequences are MNHEY and SVGEGT. CDR3 loop: CASTPQPDRMDTGELFF. CDR3 bases: TGTGCCAGCACCCCACAACCTGACAGGATGGACACCGGGGAACTGTTTTTT.

This clonotype was counted many times. The chain links TRBV12-3 or TRBV12-4 to TRBJ2-7; D is undetermined. Trimming removed 4 bases at V and 0 bases at J, with 16 bases between. The CDR3 is 16 amino acids. Here the CDR3 reads CASSSGRTGVSYEQYF. CDR3 DNA sequence: TGTGCCAGCAGTTCAGGTCGGACGGGTGTCTCCTACGAGCAGTACTTC.